This is a list of T cell receptor beta chains from one sample in a study of blood T cell repertoires in COVID-19. Sequencing was performed with immunoSEQ multiplex PCR; in TCRdb, only in-frame clones are kept and a portion is missing. Of under 200,000 clones in the sample, approximately 86% were seen once. Sequencing was done on a sample of peripheral blood. These receptors all stem from a man aged 55-75 years with acute or convalescent COVID-19. CDR3s include the opening cysteine and the closing phenylalanine or tryptophan. Part of the rows lack a size; the others show once, few, many or a class for expanded clones.

J gene	clone size	CDR3 length	V gene	CDR3 protein
TRBJ1-2	.	15	TRBV24-1	CATSDFGGPLAGYTF
TRBJ2-7	.	15	TRBV7-8	CASRGTGTGFHEQYF
.	.	12	TRBV28	CASSQRLYEQYF
TRBJ1-5	many	15	TRBV28	CASSFAQGGNQPQHF
TRBJ2-7	.	15	TRBV27	CASSPRTGGLGEQYF
TRBJ1-6	once	16	TRBV30	CAWSVRGSYPNSPLHF
TRBJ2-1	.	13	TRBV29-1	CSVEGEHYNEQFF
TRBJ1-4	.	15	TRBV7-9	CASSLASGSNEKLFF
TRBJ2-7	.	16	TRBV28	CASSDPGQGGPYEQYF
TRBJ2-1	.	15	TRBV5-5	CASSQQGDRNNEQFF
TRBJ2-1	.	19	TRBV2	CASRARGERGFFSYNEQFF